This T cell receptor beta chain was profiled in a study of CD8 T cells in Susac syndrome. Turning to the study itself: Active disease was present in over 5 of the sequenced Susac syndrome patients, whereas fewer than 10 of them were in remission.

TCR beta sequencing was performed on blood CD8+ and CD4+ T cells. Patients with Susac syndrome fulfilled recently defined diagnostic criteria for definite or probable disease. Random hexamers served to reverse transcribe roughly 0.45 to 1 ug RNA. TCRdb fed the immunoSEQ multiplex PCR reads into MiXCR, producing one record per CDR3 protein. Among some 200,000 distinct CDR3 sequences listed, approximately 96% were seen once. The sequence was obtained from a human donor with Susac syndrome. Material for sequencing was CD4+ T cells from PBMCs.

The chain's CDR3 is CASSINGQSPLHF. The CDR3 DNA sequence: TGTGCCAGTAGTATAAACGGCCAATCACCCCTCCACTTT. The V and J genes are TRBV19 and TRBJ1-6; D gene ambiguous. V dropped 2 bases and J dropped 10 bases, with 9 bases sitting between them. CDR1 is LNHDA, CDR2 SQIVND, per germline (reference sequence). The CDR3 is 13 residues long.